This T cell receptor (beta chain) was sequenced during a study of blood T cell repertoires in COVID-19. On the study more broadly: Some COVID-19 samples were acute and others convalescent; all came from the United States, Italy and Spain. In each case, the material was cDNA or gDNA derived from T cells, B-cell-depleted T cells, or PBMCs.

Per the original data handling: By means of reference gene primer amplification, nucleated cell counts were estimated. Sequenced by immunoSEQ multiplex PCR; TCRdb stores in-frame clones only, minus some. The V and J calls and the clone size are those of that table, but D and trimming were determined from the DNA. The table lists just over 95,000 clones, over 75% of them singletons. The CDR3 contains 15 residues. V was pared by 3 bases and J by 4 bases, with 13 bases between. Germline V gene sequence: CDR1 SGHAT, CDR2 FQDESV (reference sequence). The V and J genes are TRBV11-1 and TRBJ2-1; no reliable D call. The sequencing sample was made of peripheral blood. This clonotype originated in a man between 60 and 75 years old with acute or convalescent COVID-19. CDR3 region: CASSFEDLPYNEQFF. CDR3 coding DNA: TGTGCCAGCAGCTTTGAGGATTTACCGTACAATGAGCAGTTCTTC.